The sample holds many counts of the clone carrying this TCR beta chain. This record comes from a study of blood T cells in healthy people across ages. A second PCR, run for roughly 7 to 11 cycles, used a sample-barcoded 5' primer plus a J-beta primer mix. MiXCR, run by TCRdb on the 5' RACE reads, gives a single entry per CDR3 protein. The sample consists of around 1,000,000 distinct CDR3 sequences, approximately 26% of them appearing once. The CDR3 extends over 13 amino acids. The germline V gene encodes CDR1 SGHTA and CDR2 FQGTGA. The sample was also linked to a second study, of T cells of mothers and their children.

Sequencing input: blood. The origin of this receptor is a girl aged 2 to 10 in good health. The chain employs TRBV7-3 and TRBJ2-5; 9 bases map to TRBD2. The DNA matches TRBJ2-1 better at its end, which makes the J call doubtful. CDR3 amino acids: CASSSRLADEQFF. CDR3 sequence (DNA): TGTGCCAGCAGCTCGAGACTAGCGGATGAGCAGTTCTTC.